This T cell receptor (beta chain) was observed in a study of T cells in Graves' hyperthyroidism and ophthalmopathy. The trim removed 6 bases at V and 4 bases at J, leaving 9 bases unmatched. Per the germline V gene, CDR1 is LNHDA and CDR2 is SQIVND (reference sequence). There are 16 residues in the CDR3. Regions amplified from RNA transcripts were the TCR beta CDR3 regions. During a first-round RT-PCR of the TCR CDR3, the HTBI primer set was used. Via MiXCR, TCRdb re-called the multiplex PCR reads, giving one row per CDR3 protein. The table includes hundreds of thousands of distinct CDR3 sequences, approximately 42% detected once.

Material: peripheral blood or thyroid tissue (not recorded which). This sequence originates from an adult man with Graves' disease, either hyperthyroidism or ophthalmopathy (not recorded which). The genes are TRBV19 and TRBJ2-2; TRBD2 matches 9 bases. The CDR3 is CASRTIAGAPTGELFF. The CDR3 bases are TGTGCCAGTAGGACCATAGCGGGAGCGCCCACCGGGGAGCTGTTTTTT.